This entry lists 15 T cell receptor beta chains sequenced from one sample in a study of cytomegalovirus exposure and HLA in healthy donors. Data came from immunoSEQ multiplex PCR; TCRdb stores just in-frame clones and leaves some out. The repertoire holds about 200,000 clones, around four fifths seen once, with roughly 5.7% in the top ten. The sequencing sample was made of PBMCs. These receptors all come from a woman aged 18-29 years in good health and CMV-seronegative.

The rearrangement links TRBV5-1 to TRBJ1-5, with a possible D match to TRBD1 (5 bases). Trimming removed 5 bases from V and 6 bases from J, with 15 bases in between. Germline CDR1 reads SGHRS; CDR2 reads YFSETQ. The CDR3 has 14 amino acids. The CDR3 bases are TGCGCCAGCAGTTCGGGGGTACGGGGTCAGCCCCAGCATTTT. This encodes CASSSGVRGQPQHF.

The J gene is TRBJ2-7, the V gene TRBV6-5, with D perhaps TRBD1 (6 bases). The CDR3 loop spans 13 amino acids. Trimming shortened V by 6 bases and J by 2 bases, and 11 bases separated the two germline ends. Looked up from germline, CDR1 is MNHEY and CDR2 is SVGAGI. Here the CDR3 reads CASSTGTAYEQYF. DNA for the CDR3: TGTGCCAGCAGCACAGGGACGGCCTACGAGCAGTACTTC.

Written as DNA, the CDR3 is TGTGCCAGCAGTTCCGCAGGGAGGGCTAATGGCTACACCTTC. As protein: CASSSAGRANGYTF. V gene TRBV6-5 combines with J gene TRBJ1-2; possible D gene TRBD1, 5 bases. In germline, CDR1 is MNHEY, CDR2 SVGAGI. The length of the CDR3 is 14 residues. The V end lost 4 bases, the J end lost 6 bases, and 15 bases lay between the germline ends.

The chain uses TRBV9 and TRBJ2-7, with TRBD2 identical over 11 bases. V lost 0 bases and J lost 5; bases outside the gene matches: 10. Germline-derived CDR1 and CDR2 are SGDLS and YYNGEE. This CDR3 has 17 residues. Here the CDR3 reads CASSVAALAGEDHEQYF. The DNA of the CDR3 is TGTGCCAGCAGCGTAGCTGCACTAGCGGGAGAGGACCACGAGCAGTACTTC.

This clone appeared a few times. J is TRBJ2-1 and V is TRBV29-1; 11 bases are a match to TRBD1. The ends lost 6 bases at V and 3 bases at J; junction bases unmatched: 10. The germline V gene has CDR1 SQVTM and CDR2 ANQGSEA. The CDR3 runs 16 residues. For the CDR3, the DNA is TGCAGCGTCCCTACGAGCGGGACAGGGGGCTACAATGAGCAGTTCTTC. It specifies CSVPTSGTGGYNEQFF.

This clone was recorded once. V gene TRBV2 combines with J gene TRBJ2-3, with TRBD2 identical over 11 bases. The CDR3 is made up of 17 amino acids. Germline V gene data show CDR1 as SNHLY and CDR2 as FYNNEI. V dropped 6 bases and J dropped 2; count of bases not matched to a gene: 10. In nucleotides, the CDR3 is TGTGCCAGCAGGGGGATACTAGCGGGGGACCACACAGATACGCAGTATTTT. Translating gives CASRGILAGDHTDTQYF.

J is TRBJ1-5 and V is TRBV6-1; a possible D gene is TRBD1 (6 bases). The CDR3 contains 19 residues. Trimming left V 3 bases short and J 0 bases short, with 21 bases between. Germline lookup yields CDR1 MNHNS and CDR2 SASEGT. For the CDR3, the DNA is TGTGCCAGCAGTGATATCAAATTTCGGACAGATTATAGCAATCAGCCCCAGCATTTT. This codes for CASSDIKFRTDYSNQPQHF.

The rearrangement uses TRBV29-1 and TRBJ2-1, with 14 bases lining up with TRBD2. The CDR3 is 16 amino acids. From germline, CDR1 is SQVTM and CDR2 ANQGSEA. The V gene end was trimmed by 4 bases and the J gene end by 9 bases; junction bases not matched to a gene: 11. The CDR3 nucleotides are TGCAGCGTTGTGGGGGTGGGGACTAGCGGGAGAGTTGAGCAGTTCTTC. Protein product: CSVVGVGTSGRVEQFF.

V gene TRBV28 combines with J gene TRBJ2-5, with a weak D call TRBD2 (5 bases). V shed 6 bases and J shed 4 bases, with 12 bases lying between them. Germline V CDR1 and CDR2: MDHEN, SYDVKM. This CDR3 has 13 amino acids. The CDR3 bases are TGTGCCAGCAGCTCCCGGACTCCAGAGACCCAGTACTTC. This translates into CASSSRTPETQYF.

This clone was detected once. The CDR3 DNA reads as TGTGCCAGCAGCTTAACGAGGAGTAGCACAGATACGCAGTATTTT. Its protein product is CASSLTRSSTDTQYF. J is TRBJ2-3 and V is TRBV7-3; D uncertain. Germline V lookup: CDR1 SGHTA, CDR2 FQGTGA. Trimming took 0 bases from V and 0 from J, leaving 7 bases between them. The CDR3 runs to 15 residues.

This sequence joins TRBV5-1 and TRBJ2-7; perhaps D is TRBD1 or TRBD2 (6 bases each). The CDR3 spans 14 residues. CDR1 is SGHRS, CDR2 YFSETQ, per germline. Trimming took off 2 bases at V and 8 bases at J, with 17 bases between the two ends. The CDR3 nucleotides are TGCGCCAGCAGCTTCACCTCAGGGGAGGATAAGCAGTACTTC. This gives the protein CASSFTSGEDKQYF.

This CDR3 is CASSSTPQRQGRYSGNTIYF. DNA for the CDR3: TGCGCCAGCAGCTCTACCCCTCAAAGACAGGGGCGATACTCTGGAAACACCATATATTTT. V gene TRBV5-1 combines with J gene TRBJ1-3; 8 bases fit TRBD1. The CDR3 consists of 20 residues. Germline lookup yields CDR1 SGHRS and CDR2 YFSETQ. The V and J ends lost 3 bases and 0 bases, in that order; junction bases with no gene match: 17.

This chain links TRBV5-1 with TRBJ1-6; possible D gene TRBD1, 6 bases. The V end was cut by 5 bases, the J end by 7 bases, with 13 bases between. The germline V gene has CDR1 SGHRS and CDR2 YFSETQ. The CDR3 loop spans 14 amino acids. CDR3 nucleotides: TGCGCCAGCAGTGATGGGGGGGCGAATTCACCCCTCCACTTT. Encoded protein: CASSDGGANSPLHF. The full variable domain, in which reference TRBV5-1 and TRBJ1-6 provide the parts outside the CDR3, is KAGVTQTPRYLIKTRGQQVTLSCSPISGHRSVSWYQQTPGQGLQFLFEYFSETQRNKGNFPGRFSGRQFSNSRSEMNVSTLELGDSALYLCASSDGGANSPLHFGNGTRLTVT.

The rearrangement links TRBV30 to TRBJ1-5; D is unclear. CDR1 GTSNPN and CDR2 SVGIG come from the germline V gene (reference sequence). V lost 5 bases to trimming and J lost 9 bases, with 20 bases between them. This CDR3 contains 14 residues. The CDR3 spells CAWVPQSRQGPQHF. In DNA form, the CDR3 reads TGTGCCTGGGTTCCACAGAGTCGCCAAGGGCCCCAGCATTTT.

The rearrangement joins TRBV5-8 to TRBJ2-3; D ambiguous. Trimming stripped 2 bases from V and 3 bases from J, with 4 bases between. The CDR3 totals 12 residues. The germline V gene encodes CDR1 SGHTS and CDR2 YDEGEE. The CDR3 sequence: CASSFQTDTQYF. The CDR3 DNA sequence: TGTGCCAGCAGCTTTCAAACAGATACGCAGTATTTT.